These 26 T cell receptor beta chains were all obtained from the same sample, sequenced in a study of cytomegalovirus exposure and HLA in healthy donors. The PCR made use of 60 Vbeta and 13 Jbeta primers. Assay used: immunoSEQ multiplex PCR; TCRdb lists only in-frame clones, some missing. Among 85,000 to 130,000 clones listed, more than 70% were seen once. Source material: PBMCs. These receptors came from a man aged 40-55 years in good health and CMV-seronegative.

This clone was observed a handful of times. The chain joins TRBV7-3 to TRBJ2-2, with 12 bases identical to TRBD1. The CDR3 spans 18 residues. Germline V gives CDR1 SGHTA, CDR2 FQGTGA. The J segment lost 2 bases and the V segment lost 1 base, leaving 5 bases of the junction unmatched. CDR3 DNA: TGTGCCAGCAGCTTAAAGGGGACAGGGGGCCTTAACACCGGGGAGCTGTTTTTT. Its protein product is CASSLKGTGGLNTGELFF.

The chain links TRBV29-1 to TRBJ1-2; D possibly corresponds to TRBD1 (6 bases). Trimming took off 7 bases at V and 6 bases at J, with 18 bases between the two ends. Germline V gene lookup returns CDR1 SQVTM and CDR2 ANQGSEA. The CDR3 totals 13 residues. The CDR3 nucleotides are TGCAGCGGCGTGAGGGGGGGAAGAGATGGCTACACCTTC. It codes for CSGVRGGRDGYTF.

This clone appeared a few times. The chain links TRBV9 to TRBJ2-2; D remains unclear. In germline, CDR1 is SGDLS, CDR2 YYNGEE. The length of the CDR3 is 14 residues. The V gene lost 0 bases and the J gene lost 6 bases, with 9 bases spanning the gap. The CDR3 nucleotides read TGTGCCAGCAGCGTAGTCCCGGCGGCCGGGGAGCTGTTTTTT. As protein: CASSVVPAAGELFF.

The gene calls are TRBV6-1 and TRBJ2-5; 10 bases are a match to TRBD1. V trimming: 4 bases; J trimming: 7 bases; junction bases outside the gene matches: 6. The CDR3 runs to 14 residues. Germline CDR1 reads MNHNS; CDR2 reads SASEGT. The CDR3 protein is CASSGTGGRGTQYF. CDR3 nucleotides: TGTGCCAGCAGTGGGACAGGGGGAAGGGGGACCCAGTACTTC.

This clone was picked up one time. The rearrangement uses TRBV10-2 and TRBJ2-3; 8 bases line up with TRBD2. Germline CDR1 is WSHSY and CDR2 is SAAADI. The CDR3 has 14 residues. V lost 4 bases, J lost 1 base, and 1 base stayed unmatched. The CDR3 bases are TGCGCCAGCAGTGTTAGCGGGGGCACAGATACGCAGTATTTT. Amino acids: CASSVSGGTDTQYF.

The chain carries TRBV5-1 and TRBJ2-1, with TRBD2 matching over 8 bases. Germline V CDR1 and CDR2: SGHRS, YFSETQ. After removal of 3 bases from V and 5 bases from J, the junction contained 7 bases not matched to a gene. The CDR3 is 15 residues long. This CDR3 reads CASSSGLEANNEQFF. CDR3 sequence (DNA): TGCGCCAGCAGCTCGGGACTAGAGGCCAACAATGAGCAGTTCTTC.

A single count supports this clone. The genes are TRBV18 and TRBJ2-1; 7 bases align to TRBD2. Germline CDR1 and CDR2: KGHSH and LQKENI. Trimming removed 6 bases from V and 5 bases from J; junction bases left unmatched: 10. The CDR3 totals 15 residues. The CDR3 is CASSRAALADNEQFF. The CDR3 nucleotides read TGTGCCAGCTCCCGGGCCGCGCTAGCGGACAATGAGCAGTTCTTC. Based on the CDR3 plus reference TRBV18 and TRBJ2-1, the full variable domain is NAGVMQNPRHLVRRRGQEARLRCSPMKGHSHVYWYRQLPEEGLKFMVYLQKENIIDESGMPKERFSAEFPKEGPSILRIQQVVRGDSAAYFCASSRAALADNEQFFGPGTRLTVL.

V and J are TRBV2 and TRBJ1-3; possibly TRBD1 for D (5 bases). V lost 10 bases, J lost 2 bases, and 15 bases lay in between. Germline V gene lookup returns CDR1 SNHLY and CDR2 FYNNEI. The CDR3 runs to 14 residues. The CDR3 protein is CATKQGETGNTIYF. CDR3 DNA: TGTGCCACCAAGCAGGGCGAGACTGGAAACACCATATATTTT.

The rearrangement links TRBV2 to TRBJ1-1, with D hard to call. Trimming took off 4 bases at V and 0 bases at J, with 9 bases between the two ends. The CDR3 consists of 14 residues. Germline V gene data show CDR1 as SNHLY and CDR2 as FYNNEI. The CDR3 loop reads CASSVPQLNTEAFF. CDR3 in DNA: TGTGCCAGCAGTGTTCCCCAATTGAACACTGAAGCTTTCTTT.

The CDR3 sequence: CSVLAEGKLFF. The DNA of the CDR3 is TGCAGCGTTCTAGCGGAGGGGAAACTGTTTTTT. This chain joins TRBV29-1 and TRBJ1-4, with D perhaps matching TRBD1 (5 bases). The CDR3 is 11 residues long. CDR1 is SQVTM and CDR2 is ANQGSEA in the germline V gene. The V end lost 5 bases, the J end lost 11 bases, and 12 bases lay between the germline ends.

The V gene is TRBV7-3, the J gene TRBJ2-3; 9 bases are a match to TRBD2. The CDR3 is made up of 15 amino acids. In germline, CDR1 is SGHTA, CDR2 FQGTGA. Trimming took 2 bases from V and 0 from J; bases not matched to a gene: 0. The CDR3 loop reads CASSLAGGSTDTQYF. The CDR3 DNA follows: TGTGCCAGCAGCTTAGCGGGGGGGAGCACAGATACGCAGTATTTT.

This clone has only a few counts. The chain has TRBV5-1 and TRBJ2-3, with D maybe TRBD2 (6 bases). The CDR3 is 14 amino acids. Trimming stripped 0 bases from V and 6 bases from J, with 11 bases between. Germline assignment: CDR1 SGHRS and CDR2 YFSETQ. CDR3 region: CASSLVGGLDTQYF. As DNA, the CDR3 is TGCGCCAGCAGCTTGGTGGGGGGACTGGATACGCAGTATTTT.

The chain joins TRBV2 to TRBJ1-5, with 7 bases matching TRBD1. The CDR3 extends over 15 amino acids. Germline V gene lookup returns CDR1 SNHLY and CDR2 FYNNEI. With V trimmed by 5 bases and J by 2 bases, 6 bases remained unmatched. The CDR3 DNA reads TGTGCCAGCAGTCGACAGGGACTGGGCAATCAGCCCCAGCATTTT. Its translation is CASSRQGLGNQPQHF.

The genes are TRBV19 and TRBJ2-7; tentative D call: TRBD1 (7 bases). CDR1 is LNHDA and CDR2 is SQIVND in the germline V gene (reference sequence). The CDR3 has 14 residues. Trimming took 5 bases from V and 5 from J, leaving 16 bases between them. The CDR3 loop reads CASSWAGQPHEQYF. In nucleotides, the CDR3 is TGTGCCAGTAGTTGGGCGGGACAGCCCCACGAGCAGTACTTC.

The V and J genes are TRBV7-2 and TRBJ2-3; 7 bases match TRBD2. CDR3 length: 14 amino acids. Germline loops: CDR1 SGHTA, CDR2 FQGNSA. J gave up 4 bases and V 4 bases, and 5 bases lay outside the gene matches. In nucleotides, the CDR3 is TGTGCCAGCAGCTGGGGGGGTCTCGCAGATACGCAGTATTTT. As protein: CASSWGGLADTQYF.

This clone was seen only a few times. This CDR3 reads CASSLDSGGMNEQYF. The CDR3 nucleotides are TGCGCCAGCAGCTTGGATAGCGGGGGGATGAACGAGCAGTACTTC. V gene TRBV5-1 combines with J gene TRBJ2-7; 10 bases fit TRBD2. V was pared by 0 bases and J by 5 bases, with 5 bases of the junction left unmatched. Germline CDR1 reads SGHRS; CDR2 reads YFSETQ. The CDR3 runs 15 residues.

This chain uses TRBV4-2 with TRBJ1-2; 8 positions agree with TRBD1. Germline V gene lookup returns CDR1 LGHNA and CDR2 YNFKEQ. This CDR3 region has 17 residues. Trimming took 3 bases from V and 3 from J; bases not matched to a gene: 12. CDR3 in DNA: TGTGCCAGCAGCCAGGCCCGACAGGGGCTACGAGACTATGGCTACACCTTC. It specifies CASSQARQGLRDYGYTF.

The V and J genes are TRBV5-1 and TRBJ2-3; 7 bases are shared with TRBD1. V was pared by 2 bases and J by 4 bases, with 7 bases of the junction left unmatched. Looked up from germline, CDR1 is SGHRS and CDR2 is YFSETQ. The CDR3 is 15 residues long. The CDR3 sequence is CASSLQDRAPDTQYF. The CDR3 nucleotides are TGCGCCAGCAGCTTACAAGACAGGGCTCCAGATACGCAGTATTTT.

J is TRBJ1-2 and V is TRBV19; the D gene is possibly TRBD1 (5 bases). The CDR3 consists of 13 residues. CDR1 and CDR2 from the germline V gene are LNHDA and SQIVND (reference sequence). V dropped 10 bases and J dropped 8 bases, with 20 bases sitting between them. The CDR3 DNA is TGTGCCACCGGGGGAGCAGGTCGATGGGGCTACACCTTC. This encodes CATGGAGRWGYTF. The full variable domain, in which reference TRBV19 and TRBJ1-2 provide the parts outside the CDR3, is DGGITQSPKYLFRKEGQNVTLSCEQNLNHDAMYWYRQDPGQGLRLIYYSQIVNDFQKGDIAEGYSVSREKKESFPLTVTSAQKNPTAFYLCATGGAGRWGYTFGSGTRLTVV.

The chain recombines TRBV2 with TRBJ2-1; 9 bases align to TRBD1. V dropped 5 bases and J dropped 6; count of bases not matched to a gene: 8. CDR1 is SNHLY, CDR2 FYNNEI, per germline. The CDR3 is 15 amino acids. The chain's CDR3 is CASSSQGAVGNEQFF. The CDR3 nucleotides are TGTGCCAGCAGTTCACAGGGGGCGGTAGGCAATGAGCAGTTCTTC.

This clone was observed a few times. This CDR3 is also generated by other DNA sequences in the sample. J is TRBJ1-1 and V is TRBV5-1; no clear D. This CDR3 has 15 amino acids. Germline CDR1 and CDR2: SGHRS and YFSETQ. Trimming cost V 0 bases and J 1 base, with 10 bases left between them. The CDR3 nucleotides are TGCGCCAGCAGCTTGGGTCCGGGTAGGAACACTGAAGCTTTCTTT. It encodes CASSLGPGRNTEAFF.

The sample holds a few counts of this clone. The chain has TRBV11-1 and TRBJ1-1; 7 nucleotides match TRBD1. There are 18 residues in the CDR3. Per the germline V gene, CDR1 is SGHAT and CDR2 is FQDESV (reference sequence). The V segment lost 1 base and the J segment 4 bases; nucleotides outside the gene matches: 15. The CDR3 reads CASSLGPPRQGWSTEAFF. DNA of the CDR3: TGTGCCAGCAGCTTAGGCCCCCCGCGACAGGGATGGAGCACTGAAGCTTTCTTT.

In its sample, this clone is hyperexpanded (1% or more). The rearrangement joins TRBV4-1 to TRBJ2-1; the match to TRBD1 covers 10 bases. Germline V gives CDR1 MGHRA, CDR2 YSYEKL. The CDR3 is 14 amino acids. J was trimmed by 7 bases and V by 3 bases; bases with no gene match: 3. The CDR3 bases are TGCGCCAGCAGCCAGGGACAGGGGTGGAATGAGCAGTTCTTC. Translation gives CASSQGQGWNEQFF.

This clone has more than one count but fewer than ten. CDR3 in DNA: TGTGCCAGCAGCTCTAGCGGGGGAGGGTGGAGCAATGAGCAGTTCTTC. This translates into CASSSSGGGWSNEQFF. The chain is built from TRBV7-8 and TRBJ2-1, with 10 bases lining up with TRBD2. V shed 4 bases and J 6 bases; nucleotides not matched to a gene: 9. The CDR3 length is 16 residues. Germline V gene lookup returns CDR1 SGHVS and CDR2 FQNEAQ.

This clone has just a few counts. The sample contains more than one DNA sequence encoding this CDR3. The rearrangement links TRBV7-9 to TRBJ1-1; no reliable D call. The CDR3 sequence is 14 residues long. CDR1 and CDR2 (germline): SEHNR, FQNEAQ (reference sequence). V lost 1 base to trimming and J lost 1 base, with 7 bases between them. CDR3: CASSLGQSNTEAFF. CDR3 in DNA: TGTGCCAGCAGCTTAGGGCAGTCGAACACTGAAGCTTTCTTT. The full variable domain, completed using reference TRBV7-9 and TRBJ1-1, is DTGVSQNPRHKITKRGQNVTFRCDPISEHNRLYWYRQTLGQGPEFLTYFQNEAQLEKSRLLSDRFSAERPKGSFSTLEIQRTEQGDSAMYLCASSLGQSNTEAFFGQGTRLTVV.

This chain connects TRBV10-1 to TRBJ2-1, with a tentative D call TRBD2 (6 bases). The CDR3 runs to 15 residues. Germline CDR1 is WNHNN and CDR2 is SYGVQD (reference sequence). V was pared by 0 bases and J by 0 bases, with 6 bases between. CDR3 DNA sequence: TGCGCCAGCAGTGAGTCCGGGGGCTCCTACAATGAGCAGTTCTTC. This codes for CASSESGGSYNEQFF.